One T cell receptor (beta chain) is described in this entry. The assay was immunoSEQ multiplex PCR, and TCRdb's table has in-frame clones only and misses some. This table holds roughly 18,000 clones, about three quarters found once. Time point here: cycle 4 day 1 (C4D1), after 6 weeks of nivolumab. Patients all relapsed after autologous stem cell transplantation, and there was variation in brentuximab vedotin exposure. Thawed PBMCs underwent magnetic negative selection to yield purified CD4+ T cells. The data stem from a study of PD-1 blockade in classical Hodgkin lymphoma. V was trimmed by 6 bases and J by 0 bases, leaving 15 bases between them. The CDR3 contains 15 residues. CDR1 and CDR2 from the germline V gene are LNHDA and SQIVND (reference sequence).

This clonotype originated in a human donor with classical Hodgkin lymphoma. The source was CD4+ T cells from blood, collected before the fourth cycle of nivolumab. The chain employs TRBV19 and TRBJ2-7; D ambiguous. The CDR3 DNA follows: TGTGCCAGTAGCCCGTCCGAACCGGGCTCCTACGAGCAGTACTTC. It is translated as CASSPSEPGSYEQYF.